What follows is one T cell receptor (beta chain) and its context. The antigen is unknown. The sample originates from a study of graft-versus-host responses after intestinal transplantation. Study-level background: Recipients uniformly received anti-thymocyte globulin induction, followed by tacrolimus and steroids for two to four years.

TCRdb's copy holds only in-frame clones and misses some; the assay was immunoSEQ multiplex PCR. The sample lists over 80,000 clones; around 93% were seen once. The TCR sequence derives from a human donor who was the organ donor for an intestinal transplant. The starting material was unstimulated CD8+ T cells sorted from spleen or lymph node cells, obtained before transplant.

CDR3 coding DNA: TGTGCCAGCTTCCGTAACACTGAAGCTTTCTTT. It specifies CASFRNTEAFF. The V gene is TRBV18, the J gene TRBJ1-1; D is undetermined. Germline CDR1 KGHSH, CDR2 LQKENI. V lost 7 bases, J lost 2 bases, and 5 bases lay in between. The CDR3 is 11 amino acids.